Listed below are T cell receptor beta chains from one sample, sequenced in a study of neurological immune-mediated disorders. MiXCR was run by TCRdb on the 5' RACE reads, yielding one entry per CDR3 protein. The sample has about 62,000 distinct CDR3 sequences, 3.5% to 4.5% seen once. Sequenced input: PBMCs. These receptors all come from a woman in her 50s with multiple sclerosis. Both conserved end residues are trimmed from each CDR3. Fields, in order: V gene, CDR3 protein.

v_gene: TRBV7-9; CDR3aa: ASSLQHNSGEQY
v_gene: TRBV5-1; CDR3aa: ASSWGQGGRDEQY
v_gene: TRBV6-2/TRBV6-3; CDR3aa: ASRFDRNQPQH
v_gene: TRBV7-9; CDR3aa: ASSLAGVGHEQF
v_gene: TRBV6-2/TRBV6-3; CDR3aa: ASSYRLGTPYTDTQY
v_gene: TRBV20-1; CDR3aa: SAREQREHNEQF
v_gene: TRBV5-1; CDR3aa: ASSLGNSGNTIY
v_gene: TRBV20-1; CDR3aa: SARQLDQPQN
v_gene: TRBV6-5; CDR3aa: ASKQGNSPLH
v_gene: TRBV6-1; CDR3aa: ASSEEY
v_gene: TRBV15; CDR3aa: ATSSGAVTTDTQY
v_gene: TRBV2; CDR3aa: ASSEGFPSGHYGYT
v_gene: TRBV24-1; CDR3aa: ATSDPGRGVEKLF
v_gene: TRBV4-3; CDR3aa: ASSPNGGLEGYT
v_gene: TRBV12-3/TRBV12-4; CDR3aa: ASSPGTGDTGELF
v_gene: TRBV29-1; CDR3aa: SVGQGSGKETQY
v_gene: TRBV10-3; CDR3aa: AISGGTVNTVANYGYT
v_gene: TRBV18; CDR3aa: ASSPGGGYEQY
v_gene: TRBV20-1; CDR3aa: SAPQGAVSGSGHEQF
v_gene: TRBV27; CDR3aa: ASSLQGTESYEQY
v_gene: TRBV9; CDR3aa: ASSVVAGGRTDTQY
v_gene: TRBV10-3; CDR3aa: AISFLAGGPNEQF
v_gene: TRBV12-3/TRBV12-4; CDR3aa: ASSYYRGYETQY
v_gene: TRBV10-3; CDR3aa: AISESTDVGADTQY
v_gene: TRBV24-1; CDR3aa: ATSAGVVSPLN
v_gene: TRBV5-1; CDR3aa: ASSQTGGPGELF
v_gene: TRBV20-1; CDR3aa: SASPAGAAGYNEQF
v_gene: TRBV12-3/TRBV12-4; CDR3aa: ASRRQGQETQY
v_gene: TRBV5-1; CDR3aa: ASREGYSSPLH
v_gene: TRBV7-6; CDR3aa: ASSSAPGTGWEETQY
v_gene: TRBV7-2; CDR3aa: ASSLGTGVGNEQF
v_gene: TRBV7-9; CDR3aa: ASSPSEKLF
v_gene: TRBV10-3; CDR3aa: AVSPGQGSYEQY
v_gene: TRBV5-6; CDR3aa: ASSWWDSESSYEQY
v_gene: TRBV5-1; CDR3aa: ASSPTVLGDTGELF
v_gene: TRBV20-1; CDR3aa: SADASGRGAETQY
v_gene: TRBV15; CDR3aa: ATSRGGDSQETQY
v_gene: TRBV5-1; CDR3aa: ASSLGGRANEQF
v_gene: TRBV12-3/TRBV12-4; CDR3aa: ASSFVGSMWSTEAF
v_gene: TRBV5-6; CDR3aa: ASSLRIGAPNEQF
v_gene: TRBV7-2; CDR3aa: ASSLDHRAYGYT
v_gene: TRBV27; CDR3aa: ASSLLAGGPLEQF